The subject of this entry is one T cell receptor beta chain. What it binds is unknown. After template switching added a universal primer site, the resulting cDNA carried unique molecular identifiers. TCRdb re-derived calls from the 5' RACE reads in MiXCR, one entry per CDR3 protein. The table has about 240,000 distinct CDR3 sequences, roughly 12% seen once. These data are taken from a study of identical twins. Study outcomes and limitations: Zero-insertion results could be subject to partial confounding by invariant MAIT and iNKT cells. There were fewer insertions in abundant cord blood beta clonotypes, but memory repertoires showed no such pattern.

These records were also assigned to another study, of yellow fever vaccine responses in identical twins.

The clonotype was recovered from a woman younger than 30 in good health. Sample: memory (CD45RO+) T cells sorted from blood.

CDR3 sequence reads: CASSLLGVTDNQPQHF. CDR3 bases: TGTGCCAGCAGTTTATTAGGGGTAACGGACAATCAGCCCCAGCATTTT. The chain employs TRBV12-3 or TRBV12-4 and TRBJ1-5; a weak D match, TRBD1 (5 bases). The V gene lost 2 bases and the J gene lost 3 bases, with 14 bases spanning the gap. This CDR3 has 16 amino acids.